One and the same sample provided the 26 T cell receptor beta chains below, sequenced in a study of T cells expressing NK-cell markers. TCRdb reprocessed the 5' RACE reads; each CDR3 protein has one entry and no DNA is given. The listing contains 200,000 to 300,000 distinct CDR3 sequences. Sequenced sample: blood T cells: a sorted CD56 or NKG2C T cell subset, CD4+ or CD8+ T cells, or bulk PBMC T cells (not recorded which). These receptors came from a woman aged 18-69 years in good health.

This chain connects TRBV15 to TRBJ2-1; the D call of TRBD1 rests on TCRdb alone, since no DNA is present to check it. CDR1 is LNHNV and CDR2 is YYDKDF in the germline V gene (reference sequence). The CDR3 runs 13 residues. CDR3 sequence: CATSRARYNEQFF.

The chain joins TRBV14 to TRBJ1-1. This CDR3 has 13 residues. CDR1 SGHDN and CDR2 FVKESK come from the germline V gene. The CDR3: CASSRGVNTEAFF.

The chain recombines TRBV3-1 with TRBJ1-2. The germline V gene has CDR1 LGHDT and CDR2 YNNKEL (reference sequence). The CDR3 covers 13 residues. CDR3 in amino acids: CASSQDPREAWTF.

V usage is TRBV4-3 and J usage is TRBJ2-3; TCRdb calls TRBD2, which cannot be checked without DNA. The CDR3 has 20 amino acids. Germline CDR1 LGHNA, CDR2 YSLEER. Here the CDR3 reads CASSSGAPTATSGGEDTQYF.

The chain carries TRBV20-1 and TRBJ2-1; the D call from TCRdb, TRBD2, cannot be confirmed without DNA. Germline V gene sequence: CDR1 DFQATT, CDR2 SNEGSKA (reference sequence). The length of the CDR3 is 16 residues. This chain's CDR3 is CSARDLGTSTGNEQFF.

The chain employs TRBV28 and TRBJ2-1. Germline loops: CDR1 MDHEN, CDR2 SYDVKM. This CDR3 has 15 amino acids. The CDR3 spells CASGKTVSSYNEQFF.

The gene calls are TRBV7-2 and TRBJ2-5; TCRdb selects TRBD1, and the lack of DNA leaves this call unchecked. CDR3 length: 16 residues. The germline gives CDR1 SGHTA, CDR2 FQGNSA. CDR3 loop: CASTLGPTGGQETQYF.

This rearrangement joins TRBV20-1 to TRBJ2-5; TCRdb reports TRBD1, a call that lacks DNA to check it against. Germline V lookup: CDR1 DFQATT, CDR2 SNEGSKA (reference sequence). The CDR3 consists of 13 residues. CDR3 amino acids: CSARTGGLETQYF.

The rearrangement joins TRBV7-2 to TRBJ2-5. The CDR3 runs 13 residues. Germline CDR1 reads SGHTA; CDR2 reads FQGNSA. The CDR3 loop is CASTTWGRETQYF.

The rearrangement uses TRBV20-1 and TRBJ2-1; lacking DNA, the TRBD1 call made by TCRdb goes unchecked. The CDR3 sequence is 15 residues long. From germline, CDR1 is DFQATT and CDR2 SNEGSKA (reference sequence). This chain's CDR3 is CSARDSTGPYNEQFF.

The gene calls are TRBV20-1 and TRBJ2-1; with no DNA, the TCRdb D assignment of TRBD1 cannot be verified. Per the germline V gene, CDR1 is DFQATT and CDR2 is SNEGSKA (reference sequence). The CDR3 consists of 16 residues. CDR3 loop: CSASPNGRENYNEQFF.

The chain links TRBV12-3 or TRBV12-4 to TRBJ1-1; TCRdb's D call of TRBD1 is untestable without DNA. The CDR3 contains 14 residues. The CDR3 protein is CASTPTGGNAEAFF.

The V gene is TRBV6-1, the J gene TRBJ2-7; without DNA, the TCRdb call of TRBD1 cannot be checked. Germline V lookup: CDR1 MNHNS, CDR2 SASEGT. The CDR3 has 14 amino acids. CDR3 residues: CASSRTGLSYEQYF.

CDR3 region: CASSSGAGRETGELFF. V and J are TRBV4-3 and TRBJ2-2; the D gene TCRdb calls, TRBD1, cannot be checked with no DNA. CDR3 length: 16 residues. CDR1 and CDR2 (germline): LGHNA, YSLEER.

The chain couples TRBV6-1 to TRBJ2-3; TCRdb proposes TRBD2, but this gene call is untestable without DNA. Germline V gene sequence: CDR1 MNHNS, CDR2 SASEGT. CDR3 size: 13 residues. CDR3 protein: CASREGGGDTQYF.

The chain links TRBV7-9 to TRBJ2-1; there is no DNA to check the TCRdb D call of TRBD2. CDR3 length: 15 residues. Germline V gene data show CDR1 as SEHNR and CDR2 as FQNEAQ (reference sequence). CDR3 sequence reads: CASSQTGTSGNEQFF.

V gene TRBV5-5 combines with J gene TRBJ2-7; the TCRdb call, TRBD2, lacks DNA for checking. The CDR3 extends over 15 amino acids. Germline assignment: CDR1 SGHKS and CDR2 YYEKEE (reference sequence). CDR3: CASSLLGLAGVEQYF.

This rearrangement joins TRBV10-3 to TRBJ2-3; lacking DNA, the TRBD2 call made by TCRdb goes unchecked. The CDR3 length is 15 residues. Germline lookup yields CDR1 ENHRY and CDR2 SYGVKD. CDR3 sequence reads: CAIMPGLAKADTQYF.

The CDR3 sequence is CASSLGGGGTDTQYF. This rearrangement joins TRBV12-3 or TRBV12-4 to TRBJ2-3. This CDR3 has 15 residues.

The CDR3 here is CSVERAGTNEKLFF. This chain joins TRBV29-1 and TRBJ1-4. The CDR3 consists of 14 residues. Germline V CDR1 and CDR2: SQVTM, ANQGSEA.

CDR3 sequence: CASSSSSSYNEQFF. The V call is TRBV5-4, the J call TRBJ2-1. Germline V gives CDR1 SGHNT, CDR2 YYREEE (reference sequence). The CDR3 loop spans 14 amino acids.

V and J are TRBV7-3 and TRBJ1-5; TCRdb designates TRBD1, a call that cannot be tested without DNA. The germline gives CDR1 SGHTA, CDR2 FQGTGA. The CDR3 loop spans 15 amino acids. This CDR3 reads CASSLGGEGNQPQHF.

The V and J genes are TRBV28 and TRBJ2-7; TCRdb calls TRBD1, which cannot be checked without DNA. The CDR3 is 13 residues long. CDR1 and CDR2 (germline): MDHEN, SYDVKM. The CDR3 reads CASSFSTGAEQYF.

The chain uses TRBV20-1 and TRBJ1-5. This CDR3 has 15 amino acids. In germline, CDR1 is DFQATT, CDR2 SNEGSKA (reference sequence). CDR3 sequence: CSSSRGPYSNQPQHF.

V and J are TRBV29-1 and TRBJ2-5. In germline, CDR1 is SQVTM, CDR2 ANQGSEA. The CDR3 contains 12 residues. The chain's CDR3 is CSVEQAKETQYF.

The chain is built from TRBV12-3 or TRBV12-4 and TRBJ2-3; TCRdb lists TRBD2, though no DNA is available to test this call. The CDR3 is 14 residues long. CDR3 sequence reads: CASKLAGAGDTQYF.